Below are 2 T cell receptor beta chains sequenced from a single sample in a study of blood T cell repertoires in COVID-19 (dated by TCRdb to about 2020). Library generation was performed with the immunoSEQ multiplex PCR assay. TCRdb retrieved this table from immuneACCESS and kept in-frame rearrangements only. Not all clones are present; in checked studies, unresolved V genes account for under half, and no reason is known for the remainder. The sample yields about 270,000 clones; more than 80% were counted once. The ten largest clones add up to over 3.5% of the sample. The sequencing input was PBMCs or T cells enriched from blood (not recorded which). The receptors were sampled from a woman aged 30 to 39 with acute COVID-19.

The CDR3 sequence is CASRRLAGDSDTQYF. In nucleotides, the CDR3 is TGTGCCAGCAGAAGACTAGCGGGAGATTCAGATACGCAGTATTTT. This chain connects TRBV6-5 to TRBJ2-3; the match to TRBD2 covers 12 bases. The trim removed 6 bases at V and 4 bases at J, leaving 5 bases unmatched. The CDR3 is made up of 15 amino acids. The germline V gene encodes CDR1 MNHEY and CDR2 SVGAGI.

The gene calls are TRBV28 and TRBJ2-1, with D uncertain. CDR1 and CDR2 from the germline V gene are MDHEN and SYDVKM. The CDR3 spans 13 residues. Trimming took off 3 bases at V and 5 bases at J, with 8 bases between the two ends. CDR3 protein: CASSFGQNNEQFF. As DNA, the CDR3 is TGTGCCAGCAGTTTTGGCCAGAACAATGAGCAGTTCTTC. The whole variable domain, remainder taken from reference TRBV28 and TRBJ2-1, is DVKVTQSSRYLVKRTGEKVFLECVQDMDHENMFWYRQDPGLGLRLIYFSYDVKMKEKGDIPEGYSVSREKKERFSLILESASTNQTSMYLCASSFGQNNEQFFGPGTRLTVL.